This T cell receptor (beta chain) was recorded in a study of early T cells in non-severe SARS-CoV-2 infection. Study information: Sequenced bulk RNA came from whole blood that was unsorted, and chains were unpaired. Study conclusions and caveats: VDJdb matching favored anti-spike CD8 responses, missing private and CD4 specificities.

There are 15 residues in the CDR3. V lost 0 bases, J lost 3 bases, and 9 bases lay in between. The germline V gene encodes CDR1 SGDLS and CDR2 YYNGEE. Unique molecular identifier tags were affixed to discrete cDNA molecules. TCRdb re-derived calls from the 5' RACE reads in MiXCR, one entry per CDR3 protein. The sample includes approximately 52,000 distinct CDR3 sequences, over 7% seen only once; the top ten take about 9.2%. This clonotype has at least ten counts. Antigen: not known. Material: whole blood. This rearrangement joins TRBV9 to TRBJ1-4, with a tentative D call TRBD1 (5 bases). The receptor was isolated from an adult who was a healthcare worker with PCR-confirmed SARS-CoV-2 infection or an uninfected control (not recorded which). CDR3 coding DNA: TGTGCCAGCAGCGTAGGACAGATTTCTAATGAAAAACTGTTTTTT. Its translation: CASSVGQISNEKLFF.